The rows below give T cell receptor beta chains drawn from one sample of a study of CD8 T cells in ankylosing spondylitis. TCRdb called the 5' RACE reads again in MiXCR, with one record for every CDR3 protein. The table has 500,000 to 550,000 distinct CDR3 sequences, approximately 11% seen once. Sequencing was performed on blood, either unsorted or a sorted T cell fraction (not recorded which). The receptors derive from a male donor with ankylosing spondylitis. CDR3s include the opening cysteine and the closing phenylalanine or tryptophan. Each record gives: J gene, V gene, D gene, clone size, CDR3 protein, CDR3 DNA. A D gene is named only where the DNA matches it firmly. Size is stated for part of the rows, as once, few or many counts, or as a class when the clone is expanded.

TRBJ1-1	TRBV20-1	-	-	CSASIARGNTEAFF	TGCAGTGCTAGCATCGCCAGGGGGAACACTGAAGCTTTCTTT
TRBJ2-5	TRBV11-2	-	few	CASSFGVGLGQETQYF	TGTGCCAGCAGCTTTGGGGTCGGGCTCGGGCAAGAGACCCAGTACTTC
TRBJ1-2	TRBV20-1	-	many	CSARDRVSYGYTF	TGCAGTGCTCGCGACCGAGTCTCTTATGGCTACACCTTC
TRBJ1-2	TRBV29-1	-	few	CSVALPDNYGYTF	TGCAGCGTTGCCCTACCAGATAACTATGGCTACACCTTC
TRBJ2-1	TRBV7-9	-	-	CASASGKNNEQFF	TGTGCCAGCGCCTCCGGGAAGAACAATGAGCAGTTCTTC
TRBJ2-1	TRBV18	TRBD2	few	CASSPWAERETLYNEQFF	TGTGCCAGCTCACCATGGGCTGAGCGGGAGACCCTCTACAATGAGCAGTTCTTC
TRBJ2-2	TRBV24-1	TRBD2	-	CATSEAGELTGELFF	TGTGCCACCAGTGAGGCGGGAGAGCTAACCGGGGAGCTGTTTTTT
TRBJ2-1	TRBV7-9	-	-	CASGRAEAYNEQFF	TGTGCCAGCGGCCGGGCGGAGGCCTACAATGAGCAGTTCTTC
TRBJ2-3	TRBV3-1	-	few	CASSPEFTDTQYF	TGTGCCAGCAGCCCCGAATTCACAGATACGCAGTATTTT
TRBJ2-3	TRBV5-6	-	many	CASSLGSFTDTQYF	TGTGCCAGCAGCTTGGGGAGCTTCACAGATACGCAGTATTTT
TRBJ1-2	TRBV12-3/TRBV12-4	TRBD1	-	CASSLSRGDGYTF	TGTGCCAGCAGTTTAAGCAGGGGGGATGGCTACACCTTC
TRBJ2-1	TRBV25-1	-	-	CASTLRSLSDEQFF	TGTGCCAGCACCCTCCGCTCGTTATCCGATGAGCAGTTCTTC
TRBJ2-4	TRBV10-2	TRBD1	few	CASKTGSKNIQYF	TGCGCCAGCAAGACAGGGTCCAAAAACATTCAGTACTTC